This T cell receptor (beta chain) was captured in a study of response to subunit inactivated influenza vaccine. General observations from the study: Every seasonal influenza vaccination brings in few new T cells, the authors suggested.

A single record per CDR3 protein comes from TCRdb applying MiXCR to the RT-PCR reads. Among hundreds of thousands of distinct CDR3 sequences listed, more than 9% were seen once. Comments on this clonotype: What it binds is unknown.

Looked up from germline, CDR1 is DFQATT and CDR2 is SNEGSKA (reference sequence). Trimming at V came to 3 bases and at J to 8 bases, leaving 15 bases not matched to a gene. There are 16 residues in the CDR3. This clonotype was obtained from a middle-aged man who received an inactivated influenza vaccine. Specimen: non-naive T cells sorted from PBMCs, collected less than 15 days before vaccination. This chain connects TRBV20-1 to TRBJ2-1; 8 bases are shared with TRBD1. The CDR3 reads CSASFGDRRPSDEQFF. The DNA for the CDR3 is TGCAGTGCTAGTTTTGGGGACAGGAGGCCTTCGGATGAGCAGTTCTTC.